This entry lists 8 T cell receptor beta chains sequenced from one sample in a study of cytomegalovirus exposure and HLA in healthy donors. Primers included in the PCR were 60 Vbeta and 13 Jbeta primers. TCRdb's copy holds only in-frame clones and misses some; the assay was immunoSEQ multiplex PCR. This table has roughly 180,000 clones, 77% appearing once. Sequenced sample: PBMCs. The receptors come from a man in his late teens or twenties in good health and CMV-seronegative.

This chain links TRBV29-1 with TRBJ1-2; D call uncertain. There are 14 residues in the CDR3. Germline loops: CDR1 SQVTM, CDR2 ANQGSEA. Trimming stripped 3 bases from V and 0 bases from J, with 11 bases between. The DNA of the CDR3 is TGCAGCGTTGATGTGGGCTTAGCTAACTATGGCTACACCTTC. Translated: CSVDVGLANYGYTF.

The CDR3 spells CASRDRNTGELFF. The CDR3 coding sequence is TGTGCCAGCCGGGACAGAAACACCGGGGAGCTGTTTTTT. The chain has TRBV19 and TRBJ2-2, with 7 bases matching TRBD1. Trimming removed 9 bases from V and 2 bases from J; junction bases left unmatched: 3. CDR3 length equals 13 residues. Germline CDR1 reads LNHDA; CDR2 reads SQIVND (reference sequence).

This CDR3 reads CATSREGSFNTEAFF. The DNA of the CDR3 is TGTGCCACCAGCAGAGAGGGCAGCTTCAACACTGAAGCTTTCTTT. The chain employs TRBV15 and TRBJ1-1; D is unresolved. Trimming stripped 0 bases from V and 2 bases from J, with 10 bases between. In germline, CDR1 is LNHNV, CDR2 YYDKDF (reference sequence). The CDR3 length is 15 residues.

This chain uses TRBV7-2 with TRBJ1-2, with unresolved D. The CDR3 is 15 amino acids. The V gene lost 3 bases and the J gene lost 4 bases, with 15 bases spanning the gap. Germline loops: CDR1 SGHTA, CDR2 FQGNSA. The CDR3 loop is CASSLEGKPLYGYTF. The CDR3 bases are TGTGCCAGCAGCTTGGAGGGTAAACCCCTCTATGGCTACACCTTC.

The rearrangement links TRBV30 to TRBJ1-2; 9 nucleotides match TRBD1. CDR1 is GTSNPN, CDR2 SVGIG, per germline (reference sequence). The CDR3 extends over 13 amino acids. Trimming cost V 0 bases and J 8 bases; bases outside gene matches: 4. The CDR3 is CAWSVQGAGGYTF. Written as DNA, the CDR3 is TGTGCCTGGAGTGTACAGGGGGCGGGGGGCTACACCTTC.

The chain links TRBV5-8 to TRBJ2-7, with 7 bases aligning to TRBD2. This CDR3 has 14 residues. The trim removed 4 bases at V and 4 bases at J, leaving 8 bases unmatched. Germline CDR1 SGHTS, CDR2 YDEGEE. The DNA of the CDR3 is TGTGCCAGCAGCCCTGGACTAGTTGTATACGAGCAGTACTTC. This gives the protein CASSPGLVVYEQYF. Together with reference TRBV5-8 and TRBJ2-7, the CDR3 gives the full variable domain: EAGVTQSPTHLIKTRGQQATLRCSPISGHTSVYWYQQALGLGLQFLLWYDEGEERNRGNFPPRFSGRQFPNYSSELNVNALELEDSALYLCASSPGLVVYEQYFGPGTRLTVT.

This sequence joins TRBV6-6 and TRBJ2-3; TRBD2 aligns across 8 bases. After removal of 6 bases from V and 3 bases from J, the junction contained 5 bases not matched to a gene. Germline values: CDR1 MNHNY, CDR2 SVGAGI (reference sequence). The CDR3 extends over 14 amino acids. Written as DNA, the CDR3 is TGTGCCAGCAGAGGAGCGGGAGAGACAGATACGCAGTATTTT. It specifies CASRGAGETDTQYF.

V usage is TRBV9 and J usage is TRBJ1-2; D gene unclear. Between the trimmed V and J ends, which lost 0 bases and 3 bases, there was a span of 12 bases. The CDR3 has 15 residues. The germline gives CDR1 SGDLS, CDR2 YYNGEE. The chain's CDR3 is CASSVGGGEDYGYTF. The CDR3 nucleotides read TGTGCCAGCAGCGTAGGGGGAGGTGAAGACTATGGCTACACCTTC.